The rows below give T cell receptor beta chains drawn from one sample of a study of blood T cell repertoires in COVID-19. Measured with immunoSEQ multiplex PCR; TCRdb has only the in-frame clones, and not every one. This table has about 37,000 clones, around nine tenths appearing once. Sequencing was done on a sample of peripheral blood. The source of these receptors is a human donor in a cohort sampled during active COVID-19. Each CDR3 is given with its conserved first and last residue. Fields, in order: CDR3 protein, V gene, J gene.

CDR3 protein: CASSPPWDKLQPLTYEQYF
V gene: TRBV7-9
J gene: TRBJ2-7

CDR3 protein: CASSMAAYSNQPQHF
V gene: TRBV19
J gene: TRBJ1-5

CDR3 protein: CASSLVGSGGLRGDTQYF
V gene: TRBV5-4
J gene: TRBJ2-3

CDR3 protein: CASSLRGTSGGRSYNEQFF
V gene: TRBV4-2
J gene: TRBJ2-1

CDR3 protein: CASSALGTGGSGELFF
V gene: TRBV7-7
J gene: TRBJ2-2

CDR3 protein: CASRVEGAKTSGRPNSYEQYF
V gene: TRBV19
J gene: TRBJ2-7

CDR3 protein: CASRSPGQVNEKLFF
V gene: TRBV5-5
J gene: TRBJ1-4

CDR3 protein: CASSLSGQLKNIQYF
V gene: TRBV7-2
J gene: TRBJ2-4

CDR3 protein: CASSNSAYGYTF
V gene: TRBV7-2
J gene: TRBJ1-2

CDR3 protein: CASSLERGNEQFF
V gene: TRBV5-1
J gene: TRBJ2-1

CDR3 protein: CASSSEQGLTGNTIYF
V gene: TRBV7-2
J gene: TRBJ1-3

CDR3 protein: CASSTRGQGTPYEQYF
V gene: TRBV28
J gene: TRBJ2-7

CDR3 protein: CASSLAGWTDTQYF
V gene: TRBV18
J gene: TRBJ2-3

CDR3 protein: CASSLVPIQGASGYTF
V gene: TRBV7-9
J gene: TRBJ1-2

CDR3 protein: CSVSSGSLGEQFF
V gene: TRBV29-1
J gene: TRBJ2-1

CDR3 protein: CASSLLAGDYEQYF
V gene: TRBV5-5
J gene: TRBJ2-7

CDR3 protein: CASSLGSGQETQYF
V gene: TRBV7-2
J gene: TRBJ2-5

CDR3 protein: CASMGDNTMQPQHF
V gene: TRBV2
J gene: TRBJ1-5

CDR3 protein: CAIGGVAGDYEQYF
V gene: TRBV10-3
J gene: TRBJ2-7

CDR3 protein: CASSQDSGETQYF
V gene: TRBV4-3
J gene: TRBJ2-5

CDR3 protein: CASSLGGGVTGELFF
V gene: TRBV7-2
J gene: TRBJ2-2

CDR3 protein: CAWTHGGDNQPQHF
V gene: TRBV30
J gene: TRBJ1-5

CDR3 protein: CASSESPPGTGHTGELFF
V gene: TRBV25-1
J gene: TRBJ2-2

CDR3 protein: CASNKDSSNTEAFF
V gene: TRBV5-1
J gene: TRBJ1-1

CDR3 protein: CASSLSSGTGASFSYEQYF
V gene: TRBV5-1
J gene: TRBJ2-7

CDR3 protein: CASSPLGQGAEEQYF
V gene: TRBV5-1
J gene: TRBJ2-7

CDR3 protein: CASRLARGGPCRRNTEAFF
V gene: TRBV12-2
J gene: TRBJ1-1

CDR3 protein: CASSQNQREAFF
V gene: TRBV3-1/TRBV3-2
J gene: TRBJ1-1

CDR3 protein: CASRRGASDRGNQPQHF
V gene: TRBV27
J gene: TRBJ1-5

CDR3 protein: CASSVGQATNEKLFF
V gene: TRBV2
J gene: TRBJ1-4

CDR3 protein: CASSYDSSYEQYF
V gene: TRBV6-6
J gene: TRBJ2-7

CDR3 protein: CASSARHIATNEKLFF
V gene: TRBV19
J gene: TRBJ1-4

CDR3 protein: CASSPAGFDTEAFF
V gene: TRBV28
J gene: TRBJ1-1

CDR3 protein: CASSATGTDTQYF
V gene: TRBV6-5
J gene: TRBJ2-3

CDR3 protein: CASSEARRSNQPQHF
V gene: TRBV2
J gene: TRBJ1-5

CDR3 protein: CSVVQGDSGYTF
V gene: TRBV29-1
J gene: TRBJ1-2

CDR3 protein: CASSSKTPQETQYF
V gene: TRBV5-6
J gene: TRBJ2-5

CDR3 protein: CASSGLKSSYNEQFF
V gene: TRBV7-9
J gene: TRBJ2-1

CDR3 protein: CASSPTGGYEQYF
V gene: TRBV18
J gene: TRBJ2-7

CDR3 protein: CASVEQGPFF
V gene: TRBV7-9
J gene: TRBJ2-1

CDR3 protein: CASRDSTGGDYGYTF
V gene: TRBV6-5
J gene: TRBJ1-2

CDR3 protein: CATSDPSGIGNEQFF
V gene: TRBV24-1
J gene: TRBJ2-1

CDR3 protein: CASSGTSSFYNEQFF
V gene: TRBV5-1
J gene: TRBJ2-1

CDR3 protein: CASSLGDRGSTDTQYF
V gene: TRBV5-8
J gene: TRBJ2-3

CDR3 protein: CASRAANYGYTF
V gene: TRBV5-1
J gene: TRBJ1-2

CDR3 protein: CASSILETVNQPQHF
V gene: TRBV19
J gene: TRBJ1-5

CDR3 protein: CASSPSGQPYEQYF
V gene: TRBV7-9
J gene: TRBJ2-7

CDR3 protein: CASSDRGRNGYTF
V gene: TRBV6-4
J gene: TRBJ1-2

CDR3 protein: CASRQAGANVLTF
V gene: TRBV6-5
J gene: TRBJ2-6

CDR3 protein: CASSLDASGAYEQYF
V gene: TRBV27
J gene: TRBJ2-7

CDR3 protein: CASSRLGANTEAFF
V gene: TRBV9
J gene: TRBJ1-1

CDR3 protein: CASSPGDGNSPLHF
V gene: TRBV28
J gene: TRBJ1-6

CDR3 protein: CASSLEVNQPQHF
V gene: TRBV18
J gene: TRBJ1-5

CDR3 protein: CASSPSTSTGGFYEQYF
V gene: TRBV5-1
J gene: TRBJ2-7

CDR3 protein: CASSLGTASSGNTIYF
V gene: TRBV3-1/TRBV3-2
J gene: TRBJ1-3

CDR3 protein: CASSLTRGAPNTGELFF
V gene: TRBV28
J gene: TRBJ2-2

CDR3 protein: CASSLVGVWTQYF
V gene: TRBV5-4
J gene: TRBJ2-5